This T cell receptor beta chain was profiled in a study of early T cells in non-severe SARS-CoV-2 infection. Many counts were recorded for this clonotype. Antigen specificity is unknown. TCRdb re-derived calls from the 5' RACE reads in MiXCR, one entry per CDR3 protein. The sample records around 27,000 distinct CDR3 sequences, about 5% being singletons. Study-level findings and limits: VDJdb matches were skewed toward anti-spike CD8 T cell responses.

Sequencing was done on a sample of whole blood. The sequence was collected from an adult who was a healthcare worker with PCR-confirmed SARS-CoV-2 infection or an uninfected control (not recorded which).

The CDR3: CAWSVGRSTGYTF. The CDR3, as DNA: TGTGCCTGGAGTGTGGGCCGCTCTACCGGCTACACCTTC. V usage is TRBV30 and J usage is TRBJ1-2; no clear D. The CDR3 is made up of 13 amino acids. Germline V gene data show CDR1 as GTSNPN and CDR2 as SVGIG (reference sequence). V lost 0 bases, J lost 8 bases, and 13 bases lay in between.